What follows describes a single T cell receptor beta chain. Its antigen remains unidentified. Different DNA sequences within this sample yield the same CDR3. The data stem from a study of cytomegalovirus exposure and HLA in healthy donors. Study results and caveats: TCR beta chain V- and J-gene trimming was linked, in a later analysis, to a missense variant in DCLRE1C.

PCR was performed using 60 Vbeta and 13 Jbeta primers. Libraries were prepared by immunoSEQ multiplex PCR; TCRdb keeps only in-frame clonotypes and omits some of them. The sample consists of a few hundred thousand clones, 92% of them appearing once. The TCR comes from a girl aged 2 to 10 in good health and CMV-seronegative. Sequencing used PBMCs.

The CDR3 spells CASSTGLDSYEQYF. The CDR3 nucleotides are TGTGCCAGTAGTACGGGACTAGATTCCTACGAGCAGTACTTC. This chain connects TRBV19 to TRBJ2-7; 8 bases map to TRBD2. Trimming removed 4 bases from V and 1 base from J; junction bases left unmatched: 3. The CDR3 extends over 14 amino acids. Germline CDR1 and CDR2: LNHDA and SQIVND (reference sequence).